This TCR beta chain originates from a study of tumor-infiltrating lymphocytes in primary liver carcinoma. Study observations and caveats: Tumor top-250-clone fraction significantly exceeded that of blood (p = 0.039).

The germline V gene encodes CDR1 SGHKS and CDR2 YYEKEE (reference sequence). This CDR3 region has 15 residues. As concerns this clonotype: Its specificity is unknown. This may be a read error: a much more frequent sequence differs by one nucleotide.

Total RNA (roughly 530 ng) served as template for TCR beta cDNA synthesis primed by a constant-region primer. Libraries for TCR beta were built through three nested multiplex PCR rounds, which together made up a slightly modified ARM-PCR procedure. Amplification in the first two PCR rounds was performed using TRBV1-TRBV30 forward primers and a C-beta reverse primer for 10 cycles each. TCRdb passed the multiplex PCR reads through MiXCR, listing each CDR3 protein once. Among 300,000 to 400,000 distinct CDR3 sequences listed, almost 65% were seen once. Out of unsorted whole blood came the blood RNA, and germline DNA was extracted as well. Infection with HBV was chronic in patients; they were treatment-naive. A sample of approximately 4 milliliters of peripheral blood was taken before surgery.

This TCR came from a man aged 35 to 55 with primary liver carcinoma and hepatitis B virus infection. The V gene is TRBV5-5, the J gene TRBJ2-7; 10 bases fit TRBD2. The sequenced sample consisted of peripheral blood. The CDR3 DNA follows: TGTGCCAGCGGCTTGGGGGGGACTAGCGCCTACGAGCAGTACTTC. The encoded protein is CASGLGGTSAYEQYF.